This T cell receptor beta chain emerged from a study of T cells in Graves' hyperthyroidism and ophthalmopathy. Findings and caveats of the study: The model forecast ophthalmopathy, anticipating it by a median approximately 7 months before onset. Appearing also in blood were most of the thyroid clonotypes expanded above 0.001.

With regard to this clonotype: The antigen remains undetermined.

Amplification of TCR beta CDR3 regions was performed using RNA transcripts as template. Initially, a first-round RT-PCR of the TCR CDR3 employed the HTBI primer set. TCRdb ran MiXCR on the multiplex PCR reads and lists one entry per CDR3 protein. This table has roughly 61,000 distinct CDR3 sequences, roughly 50% appearing once. Per germline, CDR1 DFQATT and CDR2 SNEGSKA (reference sequence). Trimming shortened V by 0 bases and J by 7 bases, and 10 bases separated the two germline ends. This CDR3 contains 12 residues. In the ophthalmopathy cohort, Clinical Activity Score was at least 3, NOSPECS grade at least 4, and duration under 3 months. Based on clinical symptoms, serum thyroxine and TRAb, thyroid ultrasound and orbital computed tomography, diagnoses were reached.

The material sequenced was blood. The chain links TRBV20-1 to TRBJ2-7; D is perhaps TRBD1 (5 bases). The sequence came from a woman in her sixties with Graves' ophthalmopathy. CDR3 sequence (DNA): TGCAGTGCTAGAGATCTGGGGCGGGAGCAGTACTTC. Protein: CSARDLGREQYF.